The 30 T cell receptor beta chains in this list originate from one sample, sequenced in a study of response to subunit inactivated influenza vaccine. TCRdb redid the calling of the RT-PCR reads with MiXCR, one entry per CDR3 protein. The table lists about 780,000 distinct CDR3 sequences, under 20% of them singletons, with 11% in the top ten. The material sequenced was PBMCs from blood, taken approximately 5 days after vaccination. The source is a man aged 50 to 60 who received an inactivated influenza vaccine.

This clonotype was seen a few times. The chain links TRBV20-1 to TRBJ2-4; 8 nucleotides line up with TRBD2. This CDR3 has 15 residues. V lost 3 bases, J lost 8 bases, and 12 bases stayed unmatched. The germline gives CDR1 DFQATT, CDR2 SNEGSKA (reference sequence). CDR3 bases: TGCAGTGCTAGGAGACGGGGGGGCGGTAGTTACATTCAGTACTTC. Translating it yields CSARRRGGGSYIQYF.

This clonotype was observed at least ten times. This sequence joins TRBV12-3 or TRBV12-4 and TRBJ1-2; possible D gene TRBD1, 6 bases. The germline V and J ends were trimmed by 2 bases and 4 bases, with 8 bases remaining between them. The CDR3 consists of 13 residues. The CDR3, as DNA: TGTGCCAGCAGTTTAACAGGGAGCTATGGCTACACCTTC. Its protein product is CASSLTGSYGYTF.

This clonotype was found a few times. The chain has TRBV7-2 and TRBJ2-7, with a weak D call TRBD2 (6 bases). The CDR3 loop spans 19 amino acids. Germline CDR1 SGHTA, CDR2 FQGNSA. Trimming left V 1 base short and J 0 bases short, with 22 bases between. The CDR3 region has the DNA TGTGCCAGCAGCTTAGTGCGGGGAAAGATAACGGGACGCTCCTACGAGCAGTACTTC. It codes for CASSLVRGKITGRSYEQYF.

The chain couples TRBV7-2 to TRBJ2-7; 11 bases map to TRBD2. This CDR3 region has 15 residues. Trimming removed 1 base from V and 6 bases from J; junction bases left unmatched: 5. The germline V gene has CDR1 SGHTA and CDR2 FQGNSA. The CDR3 loop is CASSLVGSGRGEQYF. The CDR3 DNA reads TGTGCCAGCAGCTTAGTTGGTAGCGGGAGGGGCGAGCAGTACTTC.

The DNA for the CDR3 is TGTGCCAGCAGCCCCCATGGGGGAAATCTTAATTCACCCCTCCACTTT. Protein sequence: CASSPHGGNLNSPLHF. The J gene is TRBJ1-6, the V gene TRBV7-8, with a weak D call TRBD1 (5 bases). Germline lookup yields CDR1 SGHVS and CDR2 FQNEAQ. Trimming left V 5 bases short and J 6 bases short, with 17 bases between. The CDR3 contains 16 residues.

V gene TRBV7-2 combines with J gene TRBJ2-4, with D perhaps being TRBD1 or TRBD2 (6 bases each). This CDR3 has 16 amino acids. Trimming took off 5 bases at V and 5 bases at J, with 19 bases between the two ends. Germline V gene sequence: CDR1 SGHTA, CDR2 FQGNSA. CDR3 sequence reads: CASSRDGGGRQNIQYF. The CDR3 DNA follows: TGTGCCAGCAGCAGGGATGGAGGGGGACGTCAAAACATTCAGTACTTC.

The gene calls are TRBV10-3 and TRBJ2-7, with D possibly matching TRBD2 (5 bases). This CDR3 has 14 residues. Trimming took off 3 bases at V and 5 bases at J, with 14 bases between the two ends. The germline V gene encodes CDR1 ENHRY and CDR2 SYGVKD. The CDR3 protein is CAISERAGGNEQYF. For the CDR3, the DNA is TGTGCCATCAGTGAACGGGCTGGAGGCAACGAGCAGTACTTC.

This clonotype was seen a handful of times. The rearrangement links TRBV7-2 to TRBJ1-1, with D hard to call. Trimming shortened V by 3 bases and J by 5 bases, and 16 bases separated the two germline ends. The germline CDR1 and CDR2 sequences are SGHTA and FQGNSA. The CDR3 has 15 amino acids. CDR3 in amino acids: CASSFQNGAWTEAFF. The DNA of the CDR3 is TGTGCCAGCAGCTTTCAGAACGGAGCGTGGACTGAAGCTTTCTTT. Variable domain in full (rest from reference TRBV7-2 and TRBJ1-1): GAGVSQSPSNKVTEKGKDVELRCDPISGHTALYWYRQSLGQGLEFLIYFQGNSAPDKSGLPSDRFSAERTGGSVSTLTIQRTQQEDSAVYLCASSFQNGAWTEAFFGQGTRLTVV.

This clonotype was seen ten or more times. This chain connects TRBV5-6 to TRBJ1-2; D is possibly TRBD1 (6 bases). There are 16 residues in the CDR3. The V end lost 2 bases, the J end lost 0 bases, and 14 bases lay between the germline ends. The germline V gene encodes CDR1 SGHDT and CDR2 YYEEEE. The CDR3 loop is CASSLVRGDTNYGYTF. CDR3 nucleotide sequence: TGTGCCAGCAGCTTAGTCCGGGGGGACACTAACTATGGCTACACCTTC.

This clonotype has just a few counts. This chain links TRBV20-1 with TRBJ2-7; 9 bases agree with TRBD2. Germline-derived CDR1 and CDR2 are DFQATT and SNEGSKA (reference sequence). CDR3 length: 18 residues. V shed 5 bases and J 2 bases; nucleotides not matched to a gene: 19. This CDR3 is CSAFTLAGDSSVTYEQYF. The CDR3 DNA sequence: TGCAGTGCTTTTACCTTAGCGGGAGATTCATCAGTCACCTACGAGCAGTACTTC.

A few counts support this clonotype. The genes are TRBV28 and TRBJ1-1; 11 bases are a match to TRBD1. Per the germline V gene, CDR1 is MDHEN and CDR2 is SYDVKM. V was pared by 5 bases and J by 1 base, with 3 bases of the junction left unmatched. This CDR3 is 15 amino acids long. For the CDR3, the DNA is TGTGCCAGCAGTGGGACAGGGGGGACGAACACTGAAGCTTTCTTT. It codes for CASSGTGGTNTEAFF. Looking up the rest from reference TRBV28 and TRBJ1-1 gives the full variable domain: DVKVTQSSRYLVKRTGEKVFLECVQDMDHENMFWYRQDPGLGLRLIYFSYDVKMKEKGDIPEGYSVSREKKERFSLILESASTNQTSMYLCASSGTGGTNTEAFFGQGTRLTVV.

There are a few counts of this clonotype. This chain connects TRBV27 to TRBJ2-3, with a possible D match to TRBD1 (5 bases). Trimming left V 6 bases short and J 5 bases short, with 21 bases between. This CDR3 region has 16 residues. Germline V gives CDR1 MNHEY, CDR2 SMNVEV (reference sequence). The CDR3 DNA reads TGTGCCAGCAGCACTCTAAAGTGGGCAGGGAAAGATACGCAGTATTTT. Its translation is CASSTLKWAGKDTQYF.

The sample holds many counts of this clonotype. J is TRBJ2-1 and V is TRBV12-3 or TRBV12-4; weak D call: TRBD1 (5 bases). The V end was cut by 5 bases, the J end by 5 bases, with 13 bases between. The CDR3 runs 14 residues. This CDR3 is CASSRTPVNNEQFF. In DNA form, the CDR3 reads TGTGCCAGCAGTCGGACACCCGTCAACAATGAGCAGTTCTTC.

V usage is TRBV5-5 and J usage is TRBJ2-3; perhaps D is TRBD1 or TRBD2 (5 bases each). Germline V gene data show CDR1 as SGHKS and CDR2 as YYEKEE (reference sequence). The CDR3 totals 16 residues. The V gene lost 3 bases and the J gene lost 2 bases, with 16 bases spanning the gap. CDR3 bases: TGTGCCAGCAGCTCTTCCCCGGGGCGGACCACAGATACGCAGTATTTT. It codes for CASSSSPGRTTDTQYF.

This clonotype was observed a handful of times. The genes are TRBV15 and TRBJ2-5; 12 bases are shared with TRBD2. This CDR3 contains 14 residues. V gave up 6 bases and J gave up 5 bases; unmatched junction bases: 4. Germline V gene sequence: CDR1 LNHNV, CDR2 YYDKDF (reference sequence). The CDR3 region has the DNA TGTGCCACCAGACTAGCGGGGGGCAAGGAGACCCAGTACTTC. Protein sequence: CATRLAGGKETQYF.

This clonotype was counted only a few times. The V and J genes are TRBV6-5 and TRBJ2-7; TRBD1 might be the D (6 bases). CDR3 length: 15 amino acids. The germline V gene encodes CDR1 MNHEY and CDR2 SVGAGI. The V gene lost 4 bases and the J gene lost 1 base, with 14 bases spanning the gap. DNA of the CDR3: TGTGCCAGCAGTTTGGAACAGGGCAGGTCCTACGAGCAGTACTTC. Translation gives CASSLEQGRSYEQYF.

This clonotype was detected ten times or more. This chain connects TRBV6-5 to TRBJ2-7; no firm D call. Germline V lookup: CDR1 MNHEY, CDR2 SVGAGI. V was cut by 0 bases and J by 4 bases, with 10 bases left in between. The CDR3 contains 14 residues. The CDR3 nucleotides are TGTGCCAGCAGTTACTCTGGCAGAGTGTACGAGCAGTACTTC. Translation: CASSYSGRVYEQYF.

The gene calls are TRBV6-5 and TRBJ2-2; D is unresolved. V was cut by 2 bases and J by 4 bases, with 11 bases left in between. Germline lookup yields CDR1 MNHEY and CDR2 SVGAGI. CDR3 length: 15 amino acids. In DNA form, the CDR3 reads TGTGCCAGCAGTTACGGGCTAGACTCCACCGGGGAGCTGTTTTTT. It yields the protein CASSYGLDSTGELFF.

This clonotype was seen a few times. The chain is built from TRBV20-1 and TRBJ1-3; 8 bases fit TRBD1. With V trimmed by 2 bases and J by 4 bases, 4 bases remained unmatched. Germline-derived CDR1 and CDR2 are DFQATT and SNEGSKA (reference sequence). The CDR3 is 14 residues long. The CDR3 region has the DNA TGCAGTGCTAGAACAGGGGGACCCGGAAACACCATATATTTT. This sequence encodes CSARTGGPGNTIYF.

This clonotype was recorded at least ten times. The rearrangement joins TRBV10-3 to TRBJ2-7; TRBD2 agrees at 14 bases. The CDR3 consists of 17 residues. Trimming at V came to 3 bases and at J to 3 bases, leaving 7 bases not matched to a gene. Germline V gives CDR1 ENHRY, CDR2 SYGVKD. Written as DNA, the CDR3 is TGTGCCATCAGTGATCAGACTAGCGGGAGGGCCGACTACGAGCAGTACTTC. Translated, it gives CAISDQTSGRADYEQYF.

The table lists this clonotype with a few counts. This chain uses TRBV7-9 with TRBJ1-5, with TRBD1 as a possible D gene (6 bases). This CDR3 is 15 amino acids long. Germline CDR1 SEHNR, CDR2 FQNEAQ (reference sequence). Trimming left V 1 base short and J 2 bases short, with 9 bases between. The CDR3 region is CASSLGEGGNQPQHF. The CDR3 DNA is TGTGCCAGCAGCTTAGGAGAGGGGGGCAATCAGCCCCAGCATTTT.

In its sample, this clonotype was seen a few times. The chain couples TRBV2 to TRBJ2-7; 7 bases are a match to TRBD1. The CDR3 runs 13 residues. Unmatched junction bases numbered 4, after V lost 6 bases and J lost 2 bases. Germline V gives CDR1 SNHLY, CDR2 FYNNEI. The CDR3 reads CASRGTDTYEQYF. CDR3 DNA sequence: TGTGCCAGCAGAGGGACAGACACCTACGAGCAGTACTTC.

This clonotype was seen a few times. The rearrangement uses TRBV6-5 and TRBJ1-5; D not certain. V was clipped by 7 bases and J by 7 bases, with 11 bases between them. The CDR3 extends over 12 amino acids. CDR1 is MNHEY and CDR2 is SVGAGI in the germline V gene. The CDR3 region is CASTVIGQPQHF. The DNA for the CDR3 is TGTGCCAGCACCGTAATCGGACAGCCCCAGCATTTT.

The chain has TRBV29-1 and TRBJ2-7; D tentatively fits TRBD1 or TRBD2 (5 bases each). The CDR3 consists of 13 residues. Deletions cut 2 bases from V and 0 bases from J, with 8 bases between. The germline V gene has CDR1 SQVTM and CDR2 ANQGSEA. The CDR3 loop is CSVERDLSYEQYF. The CDR3 DNA is TGCAGCGTTGAAAGGGACCTCTCCTACGAGCAGTACTTC.

This clonotype has only a few counts. The chain carries TRBV5-1 and TRBJ2-1; 7 positions agree with TRBD1. The ends lost 4 bases at V and 7 bases at J; junction bases unmatched: 8. The CDR3 consists of 14 residues. Germline V CDR1 and CDR2: SGHRS, YFSETQ. The CDR3 reads CASSIEQGLNEQFF. In nucleotides, the CDR3 is TGCGCCAGCAGCATAGAACAGGGGTTGAATGAGCAGTTCTTC.

The V and J genes are TRBV2 and TRBJ2-3; 10 nucleotides match TRBD2. The CDR3 sequence is 18 residues long. Germline V gene sequence: CDR1 SNHLY, CDR2 FYNNEI. The ends lost 2 bases at V and 0 bases at J; junction bases unmatched: 8. The CDR3 sequence: CASSEWLAGVTSTDTQYF. CDR3 nucleotides: TGTGCCAGCAGTGAATGGCTAGCGGGAGTCACTAGCACAGATACGCAGTATTTT.

The rearrangement uses TRBV5-6 and TRBJ2-7; no definite D call. Germline V gene data show CDR1 as SGHDT and CDR2 as YYEEEE. V dropped 1 base and J dropped 5 bases, with 7 bases sitting between them. The CDR3 sequence is 12 residues long. The CDR3 sequence is CASSLFGDEQYF. The CDR3 coding sequence is TGTGCCAGCAGCTTGTTTGGGGACGAGCAGTACTTC.

The chain combines TRBV12-3 or TRBV12-4 with TRBJ2-1; TRBD1 agrees at 9 bases. The junction had 8 bases not matched to a gene; V was cut back by 7 bases and J by 7 bases. The CDR3 spans 14 residues. CDR3 protein: CASKPGQGPNEQFF. The CDR3 DNA sequence: TGTGCCAGCAAACCGGGACAGGGTCCTAATGAGCAGTTCTTC.

The V gene is TRBV25-1, the J gene TRBJ1-2, with a weak D call TRBD1 (5 bases). CDR1 MGHDK and CDR2 SYGVNS come from the germline V gene. Between the trimmed V and J ends, which lost 2 bases and 8 bases, there was a span of 9 bases. This CDR3 contains 12 residues. The chain's CDR3 is CASSERGSGYTF. In DNA form, the CDR3 reads TGTGCCAGCAGTGAAAGGGGAAGCGGCTACACCTTC.

The chain couples TRBV10-3 to TRBJ2-7; possibly TRBD2 for D (5 bases). The CDR3 spans 15 residues. Germline V gene sequence: CDR1 ENHRY, CDR2 SYGVKD. V shed 6 bases and J shed 6 bases, with 21 bases lying between them. The CDR3 coding sequence is TGTGCCATCAGGATGAGAACCGGGAAAGAAAGCGAGCAGTACTTC. Translated: CAIRMRTGKESEQYF.